This T cell receptor (beta chain) appears in the sequencing data of a study of identical twins. A universal primer site was incorporated via template switching, and the cDNA contained unique molecular identifiers. Each CDR3 protein is one row after TCRdb ran MiXCR on the 5' RACE reads. The repertoire holds just under 650,000 distinct CDR3 sequences, with roughly 6.6% as singletons. The CDR3 consists of 16 residues. The germline V gene encodes CDR1 SSHAT and CDR2 FNYEAQ (reference sequence). V lost 2 bases, J lost 0 bases, and 5 bases stayed unmatched. This clonotype came up a few times. These data also featured in a second study, about yellow fever vaccine responses in identical twins. From that paper: Twins reportedly mounted vaccine T cell responses that seemed partly convergent, partly personalized.

The chain joins TRBV7-7 to TRBJ2-5, with 8 nucleotides matching TRBD2. The sequence derives from a woman in her late teens or twenties in good health. The sequenced sample consisted of PBMCs. The CDR3 region is CASSLSLAAYQETQYF. The CDR3 bases are TGTGCCAGCAGCTTATCACTAGCGGCGTACCAAGAGACCCAGTACTTC.